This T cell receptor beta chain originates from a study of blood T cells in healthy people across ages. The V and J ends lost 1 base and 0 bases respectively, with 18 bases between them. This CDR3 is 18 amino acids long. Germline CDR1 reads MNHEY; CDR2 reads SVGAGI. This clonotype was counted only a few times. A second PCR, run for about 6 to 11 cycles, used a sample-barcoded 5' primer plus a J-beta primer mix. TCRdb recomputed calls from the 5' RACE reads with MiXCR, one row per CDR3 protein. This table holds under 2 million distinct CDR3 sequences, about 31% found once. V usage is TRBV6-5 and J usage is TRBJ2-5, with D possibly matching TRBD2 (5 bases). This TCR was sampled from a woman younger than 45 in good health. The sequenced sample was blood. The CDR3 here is CASSYFNLARGHQETQYF. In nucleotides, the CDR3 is TGTGCCAGCAGTTACTTCAACTTAGCGAGAGGCCACCAAGAGACCCAGTACTTC.